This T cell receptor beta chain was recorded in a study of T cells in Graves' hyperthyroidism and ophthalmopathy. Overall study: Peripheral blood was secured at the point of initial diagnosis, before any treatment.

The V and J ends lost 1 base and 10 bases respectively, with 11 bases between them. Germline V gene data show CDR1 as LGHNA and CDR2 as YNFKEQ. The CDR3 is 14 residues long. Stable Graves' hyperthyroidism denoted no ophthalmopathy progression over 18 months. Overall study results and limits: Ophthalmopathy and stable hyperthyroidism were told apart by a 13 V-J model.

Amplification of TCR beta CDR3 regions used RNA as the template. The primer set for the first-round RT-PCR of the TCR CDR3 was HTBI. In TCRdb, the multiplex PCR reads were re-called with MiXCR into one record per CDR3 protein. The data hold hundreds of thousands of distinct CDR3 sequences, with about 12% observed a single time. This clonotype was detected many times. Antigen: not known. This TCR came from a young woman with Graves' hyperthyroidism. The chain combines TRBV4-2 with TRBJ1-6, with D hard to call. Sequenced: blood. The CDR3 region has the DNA TGTGCCAGCAGCCAAGGTCCGGAGAGATCACCCCTCCACTTT. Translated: CASSQGPERSPLHF.